The 5 T cell receptor beta chains in this list originate from one sample, sequenced in a study of blood T cell repertoires in COVID-19. Clones were sequenced by immunoSEQ multiplex PCR, and TCRdb holds only the in-frame ones, with some missing. The sample has over 120,000 clones, approximately 80% seen once; the top ten hold just over 6%. The sample taken for sequencing was PBMCs or T cells enriched from blood (not recorded which). The receptors shown here come from a woman in her 50s who had recovered from COVID-19.

The chain employs TRBV27 and TRBJ2-2; D possibly corresponds to TRBD2 (6 bases). The CDR3 is 15 residues long. The V end lost 0 bases, the J end lost 6 bases, and 11 bases lay between the germline ends. Germline V gives CDR1 MNHEY, CDR2 SMNVEV (reference sequence). CDR3: CASSLSGGRAGELFF. The DNA for the CDR3 is TGTGCCAGCAGTTTATCCGGAGGGAGAGCCGGGGAGCTGTTTTTT.

The rearrangement uses TRBV24-1 and TRBJ2-2; 8 positions agree with TRBD1. Germline values: CDR1 KGHDR, CDR2 SFDVKD. This CDR3 contains 14 residues. Trimming at V came to 9 bases and at J to 4 bases, leaving 6 bases not matched to a gene. CDR3 in amino acids: CATRQGSGTGELFF. CDR3 DNA sequence: TGTGCCACCCGACAGGGGTCCGGCACCGGGGAGCTGTTTTTT.

V is TRBV5-1 and J is TRBJ2-7; 8 positions agree with TRBD1. J was trimmed by 0 bases and V by 0 bases; bases with no gene match: 5. The CDR3 is 16 residues long. The germline gives CDR1 SGHRS, CDR2 YFSETQ. Here the CDR3 DNA reads TGCGCCAGCAGCTTGGCCGGGACAGGAAGCTCCTACGAGCAGTACTTC. As protein: CASSLAGTGSSYEQYF.

This sequence joins TRBV28 and TRBJ2-3; TRBD1 agrees at 8 bases. V dropped 2 bases and J dropped 6; count of bases not matched to a gene: 7. Per the germline V gene, CDR1 is MDHEN and CDR2 is SYDVKM. The CDR3 has 15 residues. CDR3 loop: CASSLPGGRWDTQYF. The CDR3 nucleotides are TGTGCCAGCAGTTTACCAGGGGGCAGGTGGGATACGCAGTATTTT.

This clone appeared once. The chain combines TRBV10-3 with TRBJ1-1; D remains unclear. This CDR3 is built from 13 residues. The germline V and J ends were trimmed by 5 bases and 4 bases, with 11 bases remaining between them. Germline CDR1 ENHRY, CDR2 SYGVKD. The CDR3 protein is CAISFSRGTEAFF. The DNA for the CDR3 is TGTGCCATCAGTTTCTCACGGGGCACTGAAGCTTTCTTT.